This T cell receptor (beta chain) was sequenced in a study of cytomegalovirus exposure and HLA in healthy donors. General observations from the study: In an earlier analysis, in under 700 donors, most V segments appeared productive either ~90% or ~30% of the time. The only immune exposure information that was available was CMV serostatus.

The CDR3 is made up of 16 amino acids. Per the germline V gene, CDR1 is SGHDT and CDR2 is YYEEEE. V gave up 0 bases and J gave up 0 bases, with 12 bases separating them. Turning to this clone: Its antigen is unidentified.

Both 60 Vbeta primers and 13 Jbeta primers went into the PCR. Assay used: immunoSEQ multiplex PCR; TCRdb lists only in-frame clones, some missing. The table has approximately 150,000 clones, 84% seen once; the top ten hold roughly 1%. This clonotype originated in a man under 40 in good health and CMV-seronegative. Sequenced: PBMCs. The chain combines TRBV5-6 with TRBJ2-5, with D perhaps TRBD1 (6 bases). DNA for the CDR3: TGTGCCAGCAGCTTGGAGTCAGGGGCGTACCAAGAGACCCAGTACTTC. The encoded protein is CASSLESGAYQETQYF.